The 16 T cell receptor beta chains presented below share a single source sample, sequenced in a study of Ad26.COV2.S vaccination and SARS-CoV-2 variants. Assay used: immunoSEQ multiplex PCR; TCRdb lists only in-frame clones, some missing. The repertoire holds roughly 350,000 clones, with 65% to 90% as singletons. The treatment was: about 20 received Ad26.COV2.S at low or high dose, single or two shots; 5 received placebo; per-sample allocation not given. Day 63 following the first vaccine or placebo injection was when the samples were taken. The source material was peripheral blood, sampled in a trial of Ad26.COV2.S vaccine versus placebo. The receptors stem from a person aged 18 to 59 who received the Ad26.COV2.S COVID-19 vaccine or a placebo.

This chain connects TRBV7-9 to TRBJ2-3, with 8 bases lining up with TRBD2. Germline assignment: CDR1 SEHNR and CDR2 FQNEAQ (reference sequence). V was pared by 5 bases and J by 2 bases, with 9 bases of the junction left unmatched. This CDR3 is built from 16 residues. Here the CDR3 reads CASSPRGGGYTDTQYF. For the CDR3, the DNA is TGTGCCAGCAGCCCAAGAGGCGGGGGGTACACAGATACGCAGTATTTT.

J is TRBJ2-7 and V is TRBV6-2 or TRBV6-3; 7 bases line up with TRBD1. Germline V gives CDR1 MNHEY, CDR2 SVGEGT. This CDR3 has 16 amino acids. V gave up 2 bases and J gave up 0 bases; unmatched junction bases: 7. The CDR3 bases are TGTGCCAGCAGTTACCGGGACAGCTTTAGCTCCTACGAGCAGTACTTC. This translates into CASSYRDSFSSYEQYF.

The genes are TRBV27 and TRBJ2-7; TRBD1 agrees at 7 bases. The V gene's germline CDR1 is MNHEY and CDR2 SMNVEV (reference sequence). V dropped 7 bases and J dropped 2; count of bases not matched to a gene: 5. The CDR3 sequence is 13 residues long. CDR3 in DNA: TGTGCCAGCACAAACAGGGGCGCCTACGAGCAGTACTTC. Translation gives CASTNRGAYEQYF.

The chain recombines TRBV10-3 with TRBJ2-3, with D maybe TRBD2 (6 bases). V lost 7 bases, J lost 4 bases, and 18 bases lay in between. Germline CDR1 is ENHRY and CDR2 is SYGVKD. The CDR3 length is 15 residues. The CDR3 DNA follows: TGTGCCATCACCCCCGGGGTCGGGGGAGCAGATACGCAGTATTTT. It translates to CAITPGVGGADTQYF.

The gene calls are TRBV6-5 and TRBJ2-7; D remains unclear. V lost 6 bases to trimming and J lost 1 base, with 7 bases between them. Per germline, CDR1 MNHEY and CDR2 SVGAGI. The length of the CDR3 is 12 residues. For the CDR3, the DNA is TGTGCCAGCAGCGGAAATTCCTACGAGCAGTACTTC. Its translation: CASSGNSYEQYF.

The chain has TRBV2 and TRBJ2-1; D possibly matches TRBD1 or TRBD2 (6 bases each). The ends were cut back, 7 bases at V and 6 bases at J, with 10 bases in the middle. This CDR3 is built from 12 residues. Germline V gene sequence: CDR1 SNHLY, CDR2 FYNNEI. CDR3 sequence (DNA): TGTGCCAGCAAAGGAGGGGGCAATGAGCAGTTCTTC. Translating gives CASKGGGNEQFF.

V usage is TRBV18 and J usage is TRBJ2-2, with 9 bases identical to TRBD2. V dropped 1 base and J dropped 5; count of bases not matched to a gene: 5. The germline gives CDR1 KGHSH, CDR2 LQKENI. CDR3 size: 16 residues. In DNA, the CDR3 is TGTGCCAGCTCACCACGAGCCAGCGGGAGGACCGGGGAGCTGTTTTTT. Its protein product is CASSPRASGRTGELFF. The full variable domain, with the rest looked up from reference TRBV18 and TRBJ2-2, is NAGVMQNPRHLVRRRGQEARLRCSPMKGHSHVYWYRQLPEEGLKFMVYLQKENIIDESGMPKERFSAEFPKEGPSILRIQQVVRGDSAAYFCASSPRASGRTGELFFGEGSRLTVL.

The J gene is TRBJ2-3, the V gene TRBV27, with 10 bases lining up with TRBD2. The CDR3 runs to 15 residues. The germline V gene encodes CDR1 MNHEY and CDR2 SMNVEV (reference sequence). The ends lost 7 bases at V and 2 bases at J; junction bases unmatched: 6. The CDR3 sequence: CASNPGLAYTDTQYF. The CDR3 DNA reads TGTGCCAGCAACCCGGGACTAGCGTACACAGATACGCAGTATTTT.

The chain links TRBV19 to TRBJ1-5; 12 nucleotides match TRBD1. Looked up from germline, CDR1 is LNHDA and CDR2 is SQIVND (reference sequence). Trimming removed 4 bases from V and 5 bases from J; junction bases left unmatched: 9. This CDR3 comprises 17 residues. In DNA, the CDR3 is TGTGCCAGTAGTACGTACCGGGACAGGGGGCTTTATCAGCCCCAGCATTTT. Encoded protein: CASSTYRDRGLYQPQHF.

In DNA, the CDR3 is TGTGCCAGCAGCTCTAGACAGGGTATGAGCTACGAGCAGTACTTC. Translation gives CASSSRQGMSYEQYF. V usage is TRBV7-6 and J usage is TRBJ2-7, with 7 bases matching TRBD1. The V gene end was trimmed by 4 bases and the J gene end by 3 bases; junction bases not matched to a gene: 9. Germline loops: CDR1 SGHVS, CDR2 FNYEAQ. The CDR3 length is 15 residues.

The DNA for the CDR3 is TGTGCCAGCAGCTTAGTTCTCACAGATACGCAGTATTTT. Translated, it gives CASSLVLTDTQYF. The J gene is TRBJ2-3, the V gene TRBV11-2, with D unclear. The germline CDR1 and CDR2 sequences are SGHAT and FQNNGV. The CDR3 has 13 residues. Trimming shortened V by 1 base and J by 2 bases, and 4 bases separated the two germline ends.

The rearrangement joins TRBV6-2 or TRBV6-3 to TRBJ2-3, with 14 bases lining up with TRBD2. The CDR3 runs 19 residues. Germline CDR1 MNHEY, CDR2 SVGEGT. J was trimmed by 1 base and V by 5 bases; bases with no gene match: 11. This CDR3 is CASSHRLAGGPLRTDTQYF. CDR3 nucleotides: TGTGCCAGCAGTCATCGACTAGCGGGAGGGCCCCTTCGCACAGATACGCAGTATTTT.

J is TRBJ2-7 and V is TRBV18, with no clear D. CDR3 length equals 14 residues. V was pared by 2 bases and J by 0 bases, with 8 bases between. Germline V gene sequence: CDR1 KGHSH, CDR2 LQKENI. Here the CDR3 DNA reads TGTGCCAGCTCACCAGAGACCGTCTCCTACGAGCAGTACTTC. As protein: CASSPETVSYEQYF.

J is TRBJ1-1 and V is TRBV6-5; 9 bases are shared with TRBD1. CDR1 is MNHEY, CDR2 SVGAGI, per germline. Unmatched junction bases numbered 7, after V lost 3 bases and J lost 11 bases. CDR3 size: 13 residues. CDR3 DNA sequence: TGTGCCAGCAGTTATGGGGACAGGGCTCTGGCTTTCTTT. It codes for CASSYGDRALAFF.

CDR3 in DNA: TGTGCCAGCAGTTTAGGGGCATACACTGAAGCTTTCTTT. It is translated as CASSLGAYTEAFF. V gene TRBV28 combines with J gene TRBJ1-1, with D possibly being TRBD1 (5 bases). CDR1 is MDHEN and CDR2 is SYDVKM in the germline V gene. The ends were cut back, 2 bases at V and 3 bases at J, with 7 bases in the middle. This CDR3 contains 13 residues.

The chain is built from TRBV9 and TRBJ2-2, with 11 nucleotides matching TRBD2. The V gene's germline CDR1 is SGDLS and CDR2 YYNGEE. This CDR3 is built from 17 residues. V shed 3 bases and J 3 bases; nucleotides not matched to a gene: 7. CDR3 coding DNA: TGTGCCAGCAGCGAGCTTGGACTAGCGGGTGACACCGGGGAGCTGTTTTTT. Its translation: CASSELGLAGDTGELFF.